This T cell receptor (beta chain) came from a study of cytomegalovirus exposure and HLA in healthy donors (dated by TCRdb to 2016 to 2017). Concerning the study at large: An earlier analysis of roughly 630 of the donors reported about 250 Gb of sequence data and 117 million unique TCR beta sequences from 150 million to 200 million T cells. Among the roughly 400 genotyped donors, around 81% belonged to the genetic ancestry cluster associated with self-reported Caucasian donors. A separate validation cohort of roughly 110 different subjects was used in addition to the roughly 640-subject first cohort. The study profiled the T cell repertoires of hundreds of subjects by immunosequencing and related them to cytomegalovirus serostatus. HLA typing covered class I and class II loci at four-digit resolution. The study was designed to test whether signatures of past pathogen exposure could be identified by cataloging public T cell receptors. Among around 400 genotyped donors of the cohort, an average of around 240,000 unique TCR beta nucleotide sequences was sequenced per donor, of which 15% to 20% were non-productive. Roughly five DR-DQ haplotypes were handled as single units for association and clustering, since linkage in the cohort was strong. Donor age, sex, ethnicity and CMV serostatus were compiled together with the repertoire data. All discovery cohort repertoires had been generated using a single sequencing platform. The number of typed donors differed by locus: about 629-640 for A, B, C, DRB1 and DQB1; 500 to 550 for DQA1; some 590 for DPA1; and around 470 for DPB1. The later analysis used no new phenotypic data to find candidate immune exposures, relying instead on TCR beta sequences and their occurrence across donors. To predict cytomegalovirus infection status, the study combined high-throughput TCR immunosequencing, statistical association of individual TCRs with disease status, and machine learning. A later genetic analysis used genome-wide SNP genotypes for about three fifths of the 666 donors, treating that subset as a discovery cohort. A later analysis re-examined previously published TCR beta repertoires from more than 550 donors and added high-resolution HLA genotyping to investigate patterns of TCR occurrence. An earlier analysis of around 580 of the donors used high-throughput TCR beta sequencing to judge whether each TCR beta V gene segment behaved as functional or pseudogenic. Roughly 300 gigabases of sequencing data and roughly 80 million unique TCR sequences made up an early release that covered 500 to 700 HLA-typed donors.

The cohort consisted of 650 to 850 healthy bone marrow donors. At the time of sampling, all cohort members were nominally healthy, though unrecorded immune exposures were likely present. The donor was CMV seronegative and belonged to the group of approximately 320 seronegative cohort members. Every donor gave a peripheral blood sample, and the peripheral blood mononuclear cells from that sample were used for TCR beta sequencing. Genomic DNA was extracted from the blood cell samples with the Qiagen DNeasy Blood Extraction Kit. The cysteine opens and the phenylalanine closes a CDR3 of 14 amino acids. Only the CDR3 region is kept as DNA, spanning 42 bases read in frame from base 1. V loses 3 bases, J loses 10 bases, and the germline ends lie 14 bases apart. Per the germline V gene, SGDLS is the CDR1 and YYNGEE is the CDR2. Broad study findings and their caveats: A cluster of highly shared sequence variants was judged likely to be a technical artifact of the sequencing pipeline. Sequencing depth was assumed to be roughly uniform across donors in the presence/absence analyses, though that assumption may not hold. Strong co-occurrence of HLA alleles, especially DR and DQ, made assigning TCR associations to individual alleles difficult. Because counts were too low, roughly 17 rarely observed V segments, including chromosome 9 orphons, were left out of the earlier analysis of 587 of the donors. In a later analysis, TCR association rates were found to vary across HLA loci, with the most associated TCRs seen for DRB1 alleles and the fewest for HLA-C alleles. According to a later genetic analysis, donors in an Asian-associated ancestry cluster had fewer N-insertions in productive TCRs than the roughly 700-donor mean. Several of the top co-occurrence clusters appeared to be linked to parvovirus B19, influenza, CMV and Epstein-Barr virus, according to a later analysis. Linkage disequilibrium might explain the correlated functional status among segregating V segments, but an unknown experimental factor could not be excluded. In the study, approximately 150 TCR beta chains were listed as associated with cytomegalovirus. At a false discovery rate of 0.05, a later analysis linked around 17,000 TCR beta sequences to specific HLA alleles. Immune exposure information for the cohort was limited to CMV serostatus. In an earlier analysis of approximately 590 of the donors, most TCR beta V segments appeared in productive rearrangements about 90% or about 30% of the time, broadly matching IMGT annotations. Across donors, most TCR sequences were observed very rarely, whereas some public TCRs were present in many individuals. Compared with equally common non-associated chains, HLA-associated TCR beta chains in a later analysis were more clonally expanded and had lower generation probabilities. A further reported finding was that TCR beta sequences accurately predicted the HLA-A and HLA-B alleles for most subjects in the first cohort. The authors suggested that the approach could potentially be generalized to other disease states and immunological phenotypes. According to a later analysis, most CMV-associated TCR beta chains appeared to be HLA-restricted, and the HLA associations seemed to be driven largely by CMV exposure. The classifier was reported to diagnose cytomegalovirus status with high specificity and sensitivity in both the original and validation cohorts. In this cohort, only TCR beta chains were sequenced, and detectable features were limited by the absence of alpha or paired-chain data. V-gene and J-gene trimming of TCR beta chains was associated with a missense DCLRE1C variant in a later genetic analysis, and the association was replicated in an independent cohort. Because the 87-base-pair reads could not distinguish some IMGT-functional V segments, including TRBV6-2 and TRBV6-3, those segments were excluded. Three of the identified cytomegalovirus-associated TCR beta chains were confirmed in vitro to be specific for cytomegalovirus antigens. Because HLA typing was unavailable for some donors at each locus, only the typed subset was used in association tests.

With regard to this clone: What antigen it recognizes has not been identified. No much larger clone is present one base from it, and per-base qualities are unavailable.

Preparation of the library involved the immunoSEQ multiplex PCR assay. For the multiplex PCR, a mixture combining 60 forward primers for TCR Vbeta segments and 13 reverse primers for TCR Jbeta segments was used. A multiplex PCR assay on genomic DNA amplified the CDR3 region of rearranged TCR beta genes. The amplified TCR beta libraries were sequenced on the Illumina HiSeq System as 87-base-pair reads. From the authors' description of their analysis: A later analysis counted some 80 million unique TCR beta chains across the 640 or so repertoires, and 10 million to 11 million of these chains were shared by at least two donors. Raw reads were error-corrected and collapsed into unique sequences by a nearest-neighbor algorithm in which closely related sequences were merged to remove PCR and sequencing errors. CDR3 sequences were aligned to IMGT reference sequences to assign V, D and J gene segments. Each retained sequence needed at least a six-nucleotide match to both a V gene segment and a J gene segment. A rearrangement counted as productive if the CDR3 had no stop codons and remained in frame with V and J, and every other rearrangement counted as non-productive. CDR3 was defined according to IMGT convention as the region running from the second conserved V-encoded cysteine to the conserved J-encoded phenylalanine. The earlier analysis of about 570 of the donors excluded any sequence lacking an unambiguous match to a single V gene segment. An earlier analysis of several hundred of the donors classified V segments as functional when productive rearrangements were above 56.7% and as segregating when the standard deviation between donors was above 5%. To diagnose cytomegalovirus status from the catalog of TCR beta chain sequences, a statistical classification framework was built. In a later analysis, TCR nucleotide sequences were compared against IMGT/GENE-DB human TR gene sequences so that V and J genes could be assigned. Using the TCRdist pipeline, a later analysis assigned CDR3 sequences along with most-parsimonious VDJ recombination scenarios. In a later analysis, each TCR beta chain was defined by its CDR3 amino acid sequence together with its V-gene family, and reads without a unique V-gene family were excluded. A later analysis removed several hundred highly shared, low-generation-probability nucleotide sequences to deal with suspected cross-contamination and a sequencing artifact. For each public chain, a later analysis derived a clonal expansion index from normalized ranks of inferred template counts within each repertoire. In a later analysis, generation probabilities were computed with a VDJ recombination model fitted to out-of-frame rearrangements, and the resulting probabilities were checked against IGoR. Hypergeometric tests were used in a later analysis to score TCR-TCR, TCR-HLA and TCR-CMV co-occurrence, with a repertoire-size bias correction applied to the TCR pairs. A later analysis estimated false discovery rates by permuting HLA or CMV assignments 20 times. In a later analysis, co-occurring TCRs were grouped with DBSCAN, and TCRdist sequence similarity was added when clustering was performed within HLA-allele-positive subsets. Repertoires with fewer than 30,000 or more than 120,000 public chains were left out of co-occurrence clustering, as were about five repertoires with anomalous nucleotide sharing. This immuneACCESS table, as held by TCRdb, lists in-frame sequences with V and J called but not all clones. Of the missing ones, under half trace to an unresolved V gene in checked studies; the others have no known cause. V and J calls and clone size are copied from that table; D and trimming were computed from the DNA. The sample table holds 130,000 to 150,000 clones, of which 60% to 80% were seen once. Of the sample, approximately 1.5% falls within the top ten clones.

The material sequenced was PBMCs. The receptor was derived from a woman aged 25-40 years in good health and CMV-seronegative. The rearranged segments are TRBV9 and TRBJ1-6, with the D gene not confidently named. For the CDR3, the sequence is CASSALREFSPLHF. The DNA is as follows: TGTGCCAGCAGCGCTTTACGTGAGTTCTCACCCCTCCACTTT.